Listed below are T cell receptor beta chains from one sample, sequenced in a study of blood T cells in healthy people across ages. A single record per CDR3 protein comes from TCRdb applying MiXCR to the 5' RACE reads. The table lists about 940,000 distinct CDR3 sequences, around 48% of them singletons. The sequenced material came from blood. The receptors shown here come from a man aged 25 to 40 in good health. The CDR3 runs from the conserved cysteine through the conserved F or W. The D gene is left open where the match is weak. Clone size is given for some rows only: seen once, a few or many times, or a class if the clone is expanded.

j_call clone_size v_call d_call cdr3_nt cdr3_aa
TRBJ2-5 . TRBV5-1 TRBD1 TGCGCCAGCAGCTTTGGGGACAGGGCCCAAGAGACCCAGTACTTC CASSFGDRAQETQYF
TRBJ1-5 few TRBV7-9 . TGTGCCAGCAGTCAAGGGGTTTATAGCAATCAGCCCCAGCATTTT CASSQGVYSNQPQHF
TRBJ2-7 . TRBV3-1 . TGTGCCAGCAGCCAAGCTTCGGGTTCCGAGCAGTACTTC CASSQASGSEQYF
TRBJ1-2 few TRBV27 . TGTGCCAGCAGTCTGGGAGCCACAGGGCACTATGGCTACACCTTC CASSLGATGHYGYTF
TRBJ1-5 . TRBV27 . TGTGCCAGCAGTTCCAGGGGTGGGCAGCCCCAGCATTTT CASSSRGGQPQHF
TRBJ2-5 . TRBV12-3/TRBV12-4 . TGTGCCAGCAGTTTTATCAGCCCAGAGACCCAGTACTTC CASSFISPETQYF
TRBJ2-5 . TRBV7-2 . TGTGCCAGCAGCTTGGGAGTCCCGGGGGAGACCCAGTACTTC CASSLGVPGETQYF
TRBJ2-3 . TRBV7-2 . TGTGCCAGCAGCTGGGCCCGAGATACGCAGTATTTT CASSWARDTQYF
TRBJ2-7 few TRBV5-5 . TGTGCCAGCAGCCCCACTGGACAGGCGGGGTACGAGCAGTACTTC CASSPTGQAGYEQYF
TRBJ2-3 . TRBV3-1 . TGTGCCAGCAGCCCCGCTGGGGTAGGAAGGACGCAGTATTTT CASSPAGVGRTQYF
TRBJ2-7 . TRBV28 . TGTGCCGGCAGTGGGGGGGCGTTGTACGAGCAGTACTTC CAGSGGALYEQYF
TRBJ2-3 . TRBV28 . TGTGCCAGCAGTTTAAGGGGAGTCGCGCAGTATTTT CASSLRGVAQYF
TRBJ2-7 . TRBV15 . TGTGCCACCAGCAGACCTCTTTATCCATACGAGCAGTACTTC CATSRPLYPYEQYF
TRBJ1-6 . TRBV20-1 . TGCAGTGCTAGCGACAGTAATTCACCCCTCCACTTT CSASDSNSPLHF